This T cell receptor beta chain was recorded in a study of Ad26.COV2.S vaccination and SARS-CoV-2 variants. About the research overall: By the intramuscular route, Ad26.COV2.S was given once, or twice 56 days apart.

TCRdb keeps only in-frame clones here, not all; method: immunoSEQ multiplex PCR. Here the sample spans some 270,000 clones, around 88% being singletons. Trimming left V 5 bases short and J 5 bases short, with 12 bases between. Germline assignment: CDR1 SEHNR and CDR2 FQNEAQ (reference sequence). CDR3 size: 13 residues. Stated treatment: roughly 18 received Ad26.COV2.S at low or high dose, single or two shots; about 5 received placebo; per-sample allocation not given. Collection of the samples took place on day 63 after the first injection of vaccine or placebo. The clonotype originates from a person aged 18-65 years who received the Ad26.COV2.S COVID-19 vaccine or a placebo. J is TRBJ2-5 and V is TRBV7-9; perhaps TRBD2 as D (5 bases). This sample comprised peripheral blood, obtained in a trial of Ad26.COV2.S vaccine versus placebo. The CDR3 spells CASSPGRGETQYF. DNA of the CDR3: TGTGCCAGCAGCCCGGGGAGAGGGGAGACCCAGTACTTC.